Shown below are 18 T cell receptor beta chains from a single sample sequenced in a study of cytotoxic CD8 clonotypes in ibrutinib-treated CLL (dated by TCRdb to the early 2020s). Receptor libraries were prepared by the immunoSEQ multiplex PCR assay. The immuneACCESS repertoire file appears here via TCRdb, limited to in-frame rearrangements. These files lack a portion of the clones; in checked studies, under half of the deficit traces to unresolved V genes, and the cause of the others is not known. For this sample there are roughly 200,000 clones; around 72% appear just once. The ten most abundant clones make up roughly 13% of the sample. According to the study, the label for this sample's time point signals: roughly 25 months on ibrutinib. The source was PBMCs, collected after 24 months of ibrutinib treatment. These receptors all stem from a human donor with chronic lymphocytic leukemia.

This clone was counted once. This sequence joins TRBV28 and TRBJ1-1, with no clear D. CDR1 and CDR2 (germline): MDHEN, SYDVKM. The CDR3 consists of 15 residues. V lost 4 bases to trimming and J lost 1 base, with 13 bases between them. The CDR3 DNA reads TGTGCCAGCAGTTACATCATATTTGGGAACACTGAAGCTTTCTTT. The encoded protein is CASSYIIFGNTEAFF.

The V gene is TRBV10-3, the J gene TRBJ1-5, with unresolved D. CDR1 ENHRY and CDR2 SYGVKD come from the germline V gene. V was cut by 5 bases and J by 6 bases, with 11 bases left in between. CDR3 length: 13 residues. Here the CDR3 reads CAISMGSGQPQHF. In DNA form, the CDR3 reads TGTGCCATCAGTATGGGAAGTGGTCAGCCCCAGCATTTT.

The chain recombines TRBV2 with TRBJ2-7, with 8 nucleotides matching TRBD1. CDR1 is SNHLY, CDR2 FYNNEI, per germline. Trimming cost V 4 bases and J 3 bases; bases outside gene matches: 17. The length of the CDR3 is 18 residues. CDR3 DNA: TGTGCCAGCAGTGCCCAGAAGATTCGGACAGGGCCGAGCTACGAGCAGTACTTC. Amino acids: CASSAQKIRTGPSYEQYF.

The genes are TRBV19 and TRBJ2-6, with 7 bases lining up with TRBD2. V shed 2 bases and J 2 bases; nucleotides not matched to a gene: 3. Germline CDR1 LNHDA, CDR2 SQIVND (reference sequence). The CDR3 contains 16 residues. This chain's CDR3 is CASSIRRGAGANVLTF. CDR3 coding DNA: TGTGCCAGTAGTATACGTCGGGGGGCTGGGGCCAACGTCCTGACTTTC. The complete variable domain, with remaining parts taken from reference TRBV19 and TRBJ2-6, reads DGGITQSPKYLFRKEGQNVTLSCEQNLNHDAMYWYRQDPGQGLRLIYYSQIVNDFQKGDIAEGYSVSREKKESFPLTVTSAQKNPTAFYLCASSIRRGAGANVLTFGAGSRLTVL.

The chain combines TRBV5-8 with TRBJ2-7, with D perhaps TRBD2 (5 bases). The germline gives CDR1 SGHTS, CDR2 YDEGEE. V was cut by 0 bases and J by 5 bases, with 6 bases left in between. There are 12 residues in the CDR3. CDR3 bases: TGTGCCAGCAGCTTGGCCGGGGACGAGCAGTACTTC. It codes for CASSLAGDEQYF.

This chain links TRBV5-1 with TRBJ2-7, with unresolved D. This CDR3 contains 14 residues. Germline V lookup: CDR1 SGHRS, CDR2 YFSETQ. The V and J ends lost 5 bases and 2 bases respectively, with 14 bases between them. CDR3 bases: TGCGCCAGCAGAAAGATGACTGCCACCTACGAGCAGTACTTC. Residues: CASRKMTATYEQYF.

The V call is TRBV10-3, the J call TRBJ2-7; D is undetermined. Germline-derived CDR1 and CDR2 are ENHRY and SYGVKD. CDR3 length: 13 amino acids. The V gene lost 6 bases and the J gene lost 0 bases, with 9 bases spanning the gap. The CDR3, as DNA: TGTGCCATCAGCCCCAACTCCTCCTACGAGCAGTACTTC. Amino acids: CAISPNSSYEQYF.

The chain has TRBV27 and TRBJ2-7; D could derive from TRBD1 or TRBD2 (7 bases each). The CDR3 loop spans 16 amino acids. Germline CDR1 reads MNHEY; CDR2 reads SMNVEV (reference sequence). Trimming removed 1 base at V and 4 bases at J, with 17 bases between. Here the CDR3 DNA reads TGTGCCAGCAGTTTATTTCTCAGGGGGGGAATATACGAGCAGTACTTC. It encodes CASSLFLRGGIYEQYF.

The chain uses TRBV19 and TRBJ2-5; weak D call: TRBD1 (7 bases). V dropped 3 bases and J dropped 5 bases, with 19 bases sitting between them. This CDR3 region has 16 residues. Germline V gene lookup returns CDR1 LNHDA and CDR2 SQIVND (reference sequence). CDR3 residues: CASSMTVGRGVETQYF. The CDR3 DNA reads as TGTGCCAGTAGTATGACCGTGGGCAGGGGGGTGGAGACCCAGTACTTC.

This clone has just a few counts. This rearrangement joins TRBV5-1 to TRBJ2-7; the match to TRBD2 covers 9 bases. The germline CDR1 and CDR2 sequences are SGHRS and YFSETQ. Unmatched junction bases numbered 8, after V lost 4 bases and J lost 6 bases. CDR3 size: 14 residues. In DNA form, the CDR3 reads TGCGCCAGCAGCCGGATAGAAGCGGGAGGCGAGCAGTACTTC. Protein: CASSRIEAGGEQYF. Full variable domain (remainder filled in from reference TRBV5-1 and TRBJ2-7): KAGVTQTPRYLIKTRGQQVTLSCSPISGHRSVSWYQQTPGQGLQFLFEYFSETQRNKGNFPGRFSGRQFSNSRSEMNVSTLELGDSALYLCASSRIEAGGEQYFGPGTRLTVT.

The chain employs TRBV28 and TRBJ2-1; the D gene is possibly TRBD2 (5 bases). The V end was cut by 7 bases, the J end by 3 bases, with 13 bases between. The CDR3 covers 14 residues. Germline CDR1 reads MDHEN; CDR2 reads SYDVKM. The CDR3 sequence: CASIEGSSYNEQFF. DNA for the CDR3: TGTGCCAGCATTGAGGGATCAAGCTACAATGAGCAGTTCTTC.

The chain has TRBV5-1 and TRBJ2-7; 8 nucleotides agree with TRBD2. Germline trimming cut 3 bases from V and 7 bases from J; bases unmatched to any gene: 6. The CDR3 totals 13 residues. The germline gives CDR1 SGHRS, CDR2 YFSETQ. The CDR3: CASSSSGSGEQYF. Here the CDR3 DNA reads TGCGCCAGCAGCTCGAGCGGGAGTGGTGAGCAGTACTTC.

The CDR3 DNA is TGTGCCAGCACGCCCGGGCCTTCCTACGAGCAGTACTTC. Its translation is CASTPGPSYEQYF. V is TRBV7-2 and J is TRBJ2-7; D is ambiguous. Germline CDR1 SGHTA, CDR2 FQGNSA. The CDR3 length is 13 residues. The V gene lost 7 bases and the J gene lost 1 base, with 11 bases spanning the gap.

This clone turned up a few times. This rearrangement joins TRBV27 to TRBJ1-4, with TRBD1 identical over 8 bases. The V segment lost 0 bases and the J segment 7 bases; nucleotides outside the gene matches: 4. The germline CDR1 and CDR2 sequences are MNHEY and SMNVEV (reference sequence). The CDR3 totals 15 residues. The CDR3 DNA reads as TGTGCCAGCAGTTTATCGGCAGGGGGCCTTGAAAAACTGTTTTTT. Translation gives CASSLSAGGLEKLFF.

The V gene is TRBV30, the J gene TRBJ1-1, with 7 bases aligning to TRBD1. The V gene end was trimmed by 1 base and the J gene end by 1 base; junction bases not matched to a gene: 0. Germline CDR1 reads GTSNPN; CDR2 reads SVGIG (reference sequence). The CDR3 is 13 amino acids. CDR3: CAWSEGANTEAFF. The DNA for the CDR3 is TGTGCCTGGAGTGAGGGGGCGAACACTGAAGCTTTCTTT.

The sample holds a few counts of this clone. The chain couples TRBV9 to TRBJ2-5; D is unclear. Germline CDR1 SGDLS, CDR2 YYNGEE. The V and J ends lost 3 bases and 5 bases respectively, with 17 bases between them. This CDR3 is 15 amino acids long. The CDR3 DNA is TGTGCCAGCAGCGCGGCGGACGGACGTTACGAGACCCAGTACTTC. It translates to CASSAADGRYETQYF.

The chain employs TRBV29-1 and TRBJ2-7; 7 nucleotides agree with TRBD1. The CDR3 is 12 residues long. Germline trimming cut 6 bases from V and 5 bases from J; bases unmatched to any gene: 7. Germline CDR1 is SQVTM and CDR2 is ANQGSEA. The CDR3 sequence: CSVKQGSHEQYF. Written as DNA, the CDR3 is TGCAGCGTGAAACAGGGGAGCCACGAGCAGTACTTC.

The chain combines TRBV5-1 with TRBJ2-7, with D perhaps TRBD1 (5 bases). CDR1 and CDR2 from the germline V gene are SGHRS and YFSETQ. V dropped 3 bases and J dropped 0 bases, with 10 bases sitting between them. The CDR3 has 14 residues. The CDR3 bases are TGCGCCAGCAGCTCGAACGGACACTCCTACGAGCAGTACTTC. Amino acid sequence: CASSSNGHSYEQYF.